This TCR beta chain was identified in a study of T cell repertoires in cytomegalovirus infection (dated by TCRdb to the late 2010s). Context from the whole study: Donor HLA type was relevant to the analysis, because carriage of CMV infection together with the matching HLA type was indicated by public TCR beta signatures. Overall results and qualifications from the work: In both this cohort and an independent cohort of more than 350 donors, the cumulative frequency of public TCR beta family members distinguished carriers of CMV infection plus the relevant HLA type. The ex vivo response was dominated by HLA-C-restricted CMV-specific TCR beta clonotypes, which also provided the single most frequent clonotype in two of eight donors.

Its CDR3 holds 14 amino acids, cysteine through phenylalanine. Here the CDR3 DNA is all that survives: 42 bases in frame from base 1. The V end loses 7 bases and the J end loses 4 bases, and a stretch of 14 bases separates them. The germline V gene yields MDHEN for CDR1 and SYDVKM for CDR2. This sample was sequenced with an Illumina HiSeq 1500. TCRdb took the public reads, trimmed them with fastp at Q25, ran MiXCR for clone calling and kept in-frame beta chains. All rows with the same CDR3 protein become a single entry with the most common DNA and genes. The sample table holds 300,000 to 450,000 distinct CDR3 sequences, of which approximately 18% were seen once. Clones ranked in the top ten supply around 9.3% of the sample. This clonotype was picked up a small number of times. This receptor's antigen is unknown. No base qualities exist here, and no much larger clone lies one base off it.

This TCR came from a human donor in good health (CMV status not recorded). Some clones in this sample may be carry-over from other donors' samples. This chain is built from TRBV28 and TRBJ1-3, with the identity of the D gene unclear. The sequencing input was PBMCs. The nucleotide sequence is given as TGTGCCAGCACTTCCCTGTTATCCGGAAACACCATATATTTT. Its product reads: CASTSLLSGNTIYF. When the CDR3 is completed using the reference TRBV28 and TRBJ1-3 genes on either side, the full variable domain is DVKVTQSSRYLVKRTGEKVFLECVQDMDHENMFWYRQDPGLGLRLIYFSYDVKMKEKGDIPEGYSVSREKKERFSLILESASTNQTSMYLCASTSLLSGNTIYFGEGSWLTVV.